The next 10 T cell receptor beta chains were all read from a single sample in a study of shared clonotypes between healthy human individuals (TCRdb year 2020). Libraries were built with the immunoSEQ multiplex PCR assay. TCRdb holds this immuneACCESS table with in-frame rearrangements only. Some clones are missing; in checked studies, unresolved V genes explain under half, and the rest has no known cause. This sample lists some 2.3 million clones; approximately 95% were detected once. The ten largest account for 0.39% of the sample. Sequences were obtained from naive CD4+ T cells from PBMCs. The sample's cell subset or site label is to be understood as: CD45RA+ positively selected. The receptors derive from a man aged 18 to 29 in good health. Some clones in this sample may be carry-over from other donors' samples.

V usage is TRBV6-1 and J usage is TRBJ2-1, with a weak D call TRBD2 (6 bases). V was clipped by 7 bases and J by 9 bases, with 16 bases between them. The CDR3 contains 13 residues. Germline V gives CDR1 MNHNS, CDR2 SASEGT. The CDR3 here is CASKNSGAGEQFF. The DNA of the CDR3 is TGTGCCAGCAAAAATTCTGGAGCGGGTGAGCAGTTCTTC.

The rearrangement links TRBV29-1 to TRBJ1-2; D unclear. Between the trimmed V and J ends, which lost 0 bases and 0 bases, there was a span of 8 bases. Per germline, CDR1 SQVTM and CDR2 ANQGSEA. The CDR3 covers 14 residues. CDR3 loop: CSVEETETNYGYTF. DNA for the CDR3: TGCAGCGTTGAAGAAACAGAGACTAACTATGGCTACACCTTC.

The chain combines TRBV5-3 with TRBJ1-4, with D perhaps matching TRBD1 (5 bases). TRBV5-3 is an open reading frame whose function is uncertain. Between the trimmed V and J ends, which lost 0 bases and 8 bases, there was a span of 20 bases. The CDR3 sequence is 17 residues long. CDR3 sequence reads: CARSLAGPAAGTEKLFF. In nucleotides, the CDR3 is TGTGCCAGAAGCTTGGCTGGTCCGGCGGCAGGGACCGAAAAACTGTTTTTT.

V is TRBV28 and J is TRBJ1-2; 9 nucleotides align to TRBD1. J was trimmed by 6 bases and V by 5 bases; bases with no gene match: 4. This CDR3 is 13 amino acids long. CDR1 MDHEN and CDR2 SYDVKM come from the germline V gene. CDR3 loop: CASSIRTGDGYTF. The CDR3 nucleotides read TGTGCCAGCAGTATAAGGACAGGGGATGGCTACACCTTC.

V is TRBV5-1 and J is TRBJ2-3, with 8 bases lining up with TRBD2. The germline CDR1 and CDR2 sequences are SGHRS and YFSETQ. V lost 0 bases, J lost 0 bases, and 9 bases stayed unmatched. This CDR3 contains 18 residues. The DNA of the CDR3 is TGCGCCAGCAGCTTGGCGGCTAGCGGGTTAAGGAGCACAGATACGCAGTATTTT. This sequence encodes CASSLAASGLRSTDTQYF.

The gene calls are TRBV15 and TRBJ2-7, with D maybe TRBD2 (5 bases). This CDR3 is built from 19 residues. Trimming cost V 1 base and J 2 bases, with 24 bases left between them. The germline V gene has CDR1 LNHNV and CDR2 YYDKDF (reference sequence). Here the CDR3 DNA reads TGTGCCACCAGCAGAGGCAGGCCAGGTCCCAGCGGAGCAGCCTACGAGCAGTACTTC. Amino acids: CATSRGRPGPSGAAYEQYF.

The gene calls are TRBV6-5 and TRBJ1-2; D remains unclear. The CDR3 length is 14 residues. V lost 0 bases and J 5 bases, leaving 10 bases between the germline ends. Germline V lookup: CDR1 MNHEY, CDR2 SVGAGI. The DNA of the CDR3 is TGTGCCAGCAGTTACTCGGTAGGAGCTTATGGCTACACCTTC. It is translated as CASSYSVGAYGYTF.

The rearrangement uses TRBV21-1 and TRBJ1-2; TRBD1, as called in the table, went unchecked against the DNA. TRBV21-1 is classified as a pseudogene. The CDR3 covers 12 residues. The CDR3 coding sequence is TGTGCCAGCAGCAAAGCCGGACAGGGGAACACCTTC. The encoded protein is CASSKAGQGNTF.

The chain joins TRBV25-1 to TRBJ2-7; 13 nucleotides agree with TRBD2. V shed 3 bases, J shed 0 bases, and the junction held 2 bases outside the gene matches. Germline values: CDR1 MGHDK, CDR2 SYGVNS. The CDR3 is 16 residues long. In DNA, the CDR3 is TGTGCCAGCAGTGACAGGACTAGCGGGAGCTCCTACGAGCAGTACTTC. It specifies CASSDRTSGSSYEQYF.

The CDR3 DNA is TGTGCCTGGAGGATAGCGGGGCTCTCCTACAATGAGCAGTTCTTC. Its protein is CAWRIAGLSYNEQFF. This chain connects TRBV30 to TRBJ2-1; 8 bases are a match to TRBD2. V was pared by 3 bases and J by 0 bases, with 4 bases of the junction left unmatched. The length of the CDR3 is 15 residues. CDR1 and CDR2 (germline): GTSNPN, SVGIG (reference sequence). The full variable domain, its missing parts supplied by reference TRBV30 and TRBJ2-1, is SQTIHQWPATLVQPVGSPLSLECTVEGTSNPNLYWYRQAAGRGLQLLFYSVGIGQISSEVPQNLSASRPQDRQFILSSKKLLLSDSGFYLCAWRIAGLSYNEQFFGPGTRLTVL.